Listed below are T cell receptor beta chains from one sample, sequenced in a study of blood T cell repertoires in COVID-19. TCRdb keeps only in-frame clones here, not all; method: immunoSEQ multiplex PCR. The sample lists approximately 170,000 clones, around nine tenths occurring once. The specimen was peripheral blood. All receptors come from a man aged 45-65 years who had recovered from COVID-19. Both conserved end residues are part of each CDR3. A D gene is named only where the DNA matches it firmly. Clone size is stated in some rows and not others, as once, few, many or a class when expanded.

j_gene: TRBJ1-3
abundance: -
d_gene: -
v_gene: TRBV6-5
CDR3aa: CASSYSRMGNTIYF
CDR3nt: TGTGCCAGCAGTTACTCGAGAATGGGAAACACCATATATTTT

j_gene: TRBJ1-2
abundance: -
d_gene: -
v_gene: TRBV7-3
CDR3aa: CASSLTHGSWGYTF
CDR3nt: TGTGCCAGCAGCTTAACTCACGGGAGTTGGGGCTACACCTTC

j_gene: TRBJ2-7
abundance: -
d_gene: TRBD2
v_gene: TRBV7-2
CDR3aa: CASSLGLAAYEQYF
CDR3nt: TGTGCCAGCAGCTTGGGACTAGCGGCATACGAGCAGTACTTC

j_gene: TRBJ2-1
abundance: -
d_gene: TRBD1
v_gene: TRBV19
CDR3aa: CASSPRQGSNEQFF
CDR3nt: TGTGCCAGTAGTCCTCGACAGGGGAGCAATGAGCAGTTCTTC

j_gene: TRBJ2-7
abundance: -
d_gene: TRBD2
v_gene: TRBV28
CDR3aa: CASSLGPDSGIFYEQYF
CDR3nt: TGTGCCAGCAGTTTAGGCCCGGATAGCGGGATTTTCTACGAGCAGTACTTC

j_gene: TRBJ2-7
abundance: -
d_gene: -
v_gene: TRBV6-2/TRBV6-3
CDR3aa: CASSFNGVEQYF
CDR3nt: TGTGCCAGCAGTTTTAACGGGGTCGAGCAGTACTTC

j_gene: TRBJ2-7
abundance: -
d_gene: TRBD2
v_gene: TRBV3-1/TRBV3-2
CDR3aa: CASRGLAEMRYEQYF
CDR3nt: TGTGCCAGCAGAGGACTAGCGGAAATGCGCTACGAGCAGTACTTC

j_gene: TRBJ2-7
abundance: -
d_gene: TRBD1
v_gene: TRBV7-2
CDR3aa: CASSLGRGSSYEQYF
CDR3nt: TGTGCCAGCAGCTTAGGCAGGGGGAGCTCCTACGAGCAGTACTTC

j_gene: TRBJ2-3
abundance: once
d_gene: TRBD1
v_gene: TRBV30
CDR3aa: CAWSLWGQGVSDTQYF
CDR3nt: TGTGCCTGGAGCCTATGGGGACAGGGGGTTTCAGATACGCAGTATTTT

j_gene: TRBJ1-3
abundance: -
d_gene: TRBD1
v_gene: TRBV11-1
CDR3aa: CASSSGTENTIYF
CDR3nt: TGTGCCAGCAGCTCCGGGACAGAAAACACCATATATTTT

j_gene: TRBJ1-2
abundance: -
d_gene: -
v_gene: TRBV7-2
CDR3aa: CASSPQQGLGGYTF
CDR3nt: TGTGCCAGCAGCCCACAACAGGGATTGGGTGGCTACACCTTC

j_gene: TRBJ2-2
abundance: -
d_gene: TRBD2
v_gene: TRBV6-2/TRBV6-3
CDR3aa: CASSRLAGQNTGELFF
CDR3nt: TGTGCCAGCAGCCGACTAGCGGGACAGAACACCGGGGAGCTGTTTTTT

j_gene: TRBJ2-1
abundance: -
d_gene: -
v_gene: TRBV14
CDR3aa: CASSQEVGGGNEQFF
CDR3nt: TGTGCCAGCAGCCAAGAAGTAGGGGGAGGGAATGAGCAGTTCTTC

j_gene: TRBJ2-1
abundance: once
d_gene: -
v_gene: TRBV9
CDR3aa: CASSVGRARTYNEQFF
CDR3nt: TGTGCCAGCAGCGTAGGGCGGGCCCGTACCTACAATGAGCAGTTCTTC

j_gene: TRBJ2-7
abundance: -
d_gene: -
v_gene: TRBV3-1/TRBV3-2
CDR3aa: CASSQAEGLKIF
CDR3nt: TGTGCCAGCAGCCAAGCTGAAGGACTAAAGATCTTC

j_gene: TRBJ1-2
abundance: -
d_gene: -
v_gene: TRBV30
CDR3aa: CAWSGGNRWGYTF
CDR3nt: TGTGCCTGGAGTGGAGGGAATCGGTGGGGCTACACCTTC

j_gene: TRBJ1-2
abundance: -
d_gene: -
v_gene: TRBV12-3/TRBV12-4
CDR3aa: CASSFPGTNGYTF
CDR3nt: TGTGCCAGCAGTTTTCCCGGGACAAATGGCTACACCTTC

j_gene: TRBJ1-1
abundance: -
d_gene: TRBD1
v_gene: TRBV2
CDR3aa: CASTMTGGTTAEAFF
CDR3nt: TGTGCCAGCACTATGACAGGGGGTACTACGGCTGAAGCTTTCTTT

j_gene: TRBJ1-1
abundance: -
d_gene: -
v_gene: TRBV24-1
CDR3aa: CATSATRGTEAFF
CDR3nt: TGTGCCACCAGCGCCACAAGGGGCACTGAAGCTTTCTTT

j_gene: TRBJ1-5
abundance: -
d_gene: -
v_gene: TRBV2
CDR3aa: CASRQGVDQPQHF
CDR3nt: TGTGCCAGCAGACAGGGTGTCGATCAGCCCCAGCATTTT

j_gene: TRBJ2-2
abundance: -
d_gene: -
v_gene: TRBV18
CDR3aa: CASSRQGGSTGELFF
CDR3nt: TGTGCCAGCTCACGACAGGGAGGTTCGACCGGGGAGCTGTTTTTT

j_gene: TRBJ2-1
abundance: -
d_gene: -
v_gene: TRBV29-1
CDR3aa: CSVEGTRTYNEQFF
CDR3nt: TGCAGCGTTGAAGGAACTAGAACCTACAATGAGCAGTTCTTC

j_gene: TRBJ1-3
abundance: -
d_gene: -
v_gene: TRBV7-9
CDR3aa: CASSPLRVAPGNTIYF
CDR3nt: TGTGCCAGCAGCCCCCTTCGGGTCGCTCCTGGAAACACCATATATTTT

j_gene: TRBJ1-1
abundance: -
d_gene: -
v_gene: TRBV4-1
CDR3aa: CASSQENRYEAFF
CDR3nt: TGCGCCAGCAGCCAAGAAAACAGGTATGAAGCTTTCTTT

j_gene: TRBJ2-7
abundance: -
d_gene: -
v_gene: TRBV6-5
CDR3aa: CASKAMESSYEQYF
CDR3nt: TGTGCCAGCAAAGCCATGGAGAGCTCCTACGAGCAGTACTTC

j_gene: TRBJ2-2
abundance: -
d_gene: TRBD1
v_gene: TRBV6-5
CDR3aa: CASRRGGAIGELFF
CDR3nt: TGTGCCAGCAGAAGAGGGGGCGCAATCGGGGAGCTGTTTTTT

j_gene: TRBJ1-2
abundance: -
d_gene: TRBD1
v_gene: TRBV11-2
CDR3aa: CASSWDRGGYGYTF
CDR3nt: TGTGCCAGCAGCTGGGACAGGGGGGGCTATGGCTACACCTTC

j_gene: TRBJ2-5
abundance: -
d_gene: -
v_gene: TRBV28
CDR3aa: CASSSTGGAKGTQYF
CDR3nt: TGTGCCAGCAGTAGTACGGGCGGGGCTAAAGGGACCCAGTACTTC

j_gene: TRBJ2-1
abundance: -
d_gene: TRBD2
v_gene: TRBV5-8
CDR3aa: CASSSERGGSYNEQFF
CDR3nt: TGTGCCAGCAGCTCGGAGCGGGGGGGCTCATACAATGAGCAGTTCTTC

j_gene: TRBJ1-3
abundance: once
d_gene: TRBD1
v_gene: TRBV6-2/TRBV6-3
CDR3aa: CASSYSRSQRQGSSGNTIYF
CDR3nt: TGTGCCAGCAGTTACTCGAGATCGCAGCGACAGGGGAGCTCTGGAAACACCATATATTTT

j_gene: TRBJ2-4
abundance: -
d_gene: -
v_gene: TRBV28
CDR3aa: CASTTQGRNIQYF
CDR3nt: TGTGCCAGCACCACACAGGGACGGAACATTCAGTACTTC

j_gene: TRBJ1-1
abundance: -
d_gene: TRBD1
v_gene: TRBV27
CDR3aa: CASRLDRVDTEAFF
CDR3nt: TGTGCCAGCAGATTGGACAGGGTGGACACTGAAGCTTTCTTT

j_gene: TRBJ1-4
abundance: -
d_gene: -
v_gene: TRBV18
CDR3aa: CASSDRPNEKLFF
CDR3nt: TGTGCCAGCTCAGACAGGCCTAATGAAAAACTGTTTTTT

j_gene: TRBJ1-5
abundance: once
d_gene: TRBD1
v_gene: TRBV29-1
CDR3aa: CSVSTGGHQPQHF
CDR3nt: TGCAGCGTGTCAACAGGGGGGCATCAGCCCCAGCATTTT

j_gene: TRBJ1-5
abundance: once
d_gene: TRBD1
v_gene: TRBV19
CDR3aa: CASRTGGGGQPQHF
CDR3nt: TGTGCCAGTAGAACAGGGGGCGGGGGTCAGCCCCAGCATTTT

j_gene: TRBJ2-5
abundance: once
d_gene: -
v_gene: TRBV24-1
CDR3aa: CATSDQDSQETQYF
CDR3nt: TGTGCCACCAGTGACCAAGACAGCCAAGAGACCCAGTACTTC

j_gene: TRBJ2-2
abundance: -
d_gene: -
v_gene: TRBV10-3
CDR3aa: CAISDLAVTTGELFF
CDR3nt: TGTGCCATCAGTGACTTGGCGGTTACCACCGGGGAGCTGTTTTTT

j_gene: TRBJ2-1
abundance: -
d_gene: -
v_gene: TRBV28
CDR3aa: CASSLKPSNNEQFF
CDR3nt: TGTGCCAGCAGTTTAAAGCCGTCGAACAATGAGCAGTTCTTC

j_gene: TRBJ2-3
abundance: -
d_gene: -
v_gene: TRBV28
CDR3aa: CASSLGPLEYF
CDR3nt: TGTGCCAGCAGTTTGGGCCCGCTCGAGTATTTT

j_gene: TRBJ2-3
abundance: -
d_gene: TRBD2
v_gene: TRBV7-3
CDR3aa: CASSLTSSGKADTQYF
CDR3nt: TGTGCCAGCAGCTTAACTTCTAGCGGGAAGGCAGATACGCAGTATTTT

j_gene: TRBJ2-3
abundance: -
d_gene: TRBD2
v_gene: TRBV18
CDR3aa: CASSPRLAGATALDTQYF
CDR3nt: TGTGCCAGCTCACCACGACTAGCGGGGGCAACCGCGCTAGATACGCAGTATTTT

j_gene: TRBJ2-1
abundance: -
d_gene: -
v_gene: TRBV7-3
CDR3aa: CASSPGGQTYNEQFF
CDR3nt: TGTGCCAGCAGCCCCGGGGGACAGACCTACAATGAGCAGTTCTTC

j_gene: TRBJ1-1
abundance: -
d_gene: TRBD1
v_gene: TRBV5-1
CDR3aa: CASSLGQGRAAFEAFF
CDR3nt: TGCGCCAGCAGCTTGGGACAGGGCCGTGCGGCGTTTGAAGCTTTCTTT

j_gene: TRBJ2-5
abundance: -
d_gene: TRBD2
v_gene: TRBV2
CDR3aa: CASSEFSGDQETQYF
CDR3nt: TGTGCCAGCAGTGAATTTAGCGGGGACCAAGAGACCCAGTACTTC

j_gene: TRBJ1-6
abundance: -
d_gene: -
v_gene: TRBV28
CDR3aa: CASSRGGIHNSPLHF
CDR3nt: TGTGCCAGCAGTCGGGGCGGGATCCATAATTCACCCCTCCACTTT

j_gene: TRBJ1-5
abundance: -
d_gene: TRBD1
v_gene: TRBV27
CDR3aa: CASSRGGQGNQPQHF
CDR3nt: TGTGCCAGCAGCCGGGGAGGACAGGGGAATCAGCCCCAGCATTTT

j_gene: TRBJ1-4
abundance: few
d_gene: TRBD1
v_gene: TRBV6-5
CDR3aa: CASRTGNEKLFF
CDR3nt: TGTGCCAGCAGGACAGGGAATGAAAAACTGTTTTTT

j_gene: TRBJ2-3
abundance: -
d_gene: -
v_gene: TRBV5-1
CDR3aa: CASSLMRPTDTQYF
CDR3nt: TGCGCCAGCAGCTTGATGAGGCCCACAGATACGCAGTATTTT

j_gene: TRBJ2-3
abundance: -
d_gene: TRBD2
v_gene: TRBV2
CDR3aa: CASSGSGKDTQYF
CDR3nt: TGTGCCAGCAGTGGAAGCGGGAAAGATACGCAGTATTTT

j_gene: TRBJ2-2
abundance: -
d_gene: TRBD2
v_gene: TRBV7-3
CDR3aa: CASSPLAGGSANTGELFF
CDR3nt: TGTGCCAGCAGCCCACTAGCGGGGGGGTCAGCGAACACCGGGGAGCTGTTTTTT

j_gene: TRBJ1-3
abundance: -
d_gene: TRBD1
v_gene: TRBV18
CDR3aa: CASSPIARQGSGDSGNTIYF
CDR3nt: TGTGCCAGCTCACCAATTGCGAGACAGGGGTCGGGAGACTCTGGAAACACCATATATTTT

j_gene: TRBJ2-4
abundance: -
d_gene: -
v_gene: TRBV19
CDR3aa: CASTFGGAGNIQYF
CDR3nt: TGTGCCAGTACCTTTGGGGGGGCTGGAAACATTCAGTACTTC